The 3 T cell receptor beta chains presented below share a single source sample, sequenced in a study of molecular identifiers for immune sequencing clone quantification. One entry per CDR3 protein, called by TCRdb with MiXCR from the PCR reads. The sample yields approximately 500,000 distinct CDR3 sequences, over 20% seen once. Source material: naive CD8+ T cells from blood, with Jurkat cell RNA spiked in. The subset here: FACS-sorted CD8+CD4-CCR7+CD45RA+ naive T cells. The receptors shown here come from a human donor in good health. Some libraries in this study had Jurkat cell RNA spiked in.

This clonotype turned up a few times. The chain joins TRBV19 to TRBJ2-2; tentatively, D is TRBD2 (5 bases). With 3 bases removed from V and 5 bases from J, the gap between germline ends came to 10 bases. CDR1 and CDR2 (germline): LNHDA, SQIVND (reference sequence). The CDR3 extends over 14 amino acids. The CDR3 nucleotides are TGTGCCAGTAGTATCGGACTGAATACCGGGGAGCTGTTTTTT. Its protein product is CASSIGLNTGELFF.

This chain links TRBV9 with TRBJ2-3; no clear D. From germline, CDR1 is SGDLS and CDR2 YYNGEE. Trimming removed 0 bases from V and 5 bases from J, with 10 bases in between. The CDR3 has 14 amino acids. In nucleotides, the CDR3 is TGTGCCAGCAGCGTAGTGGGTTTTGGAGATACGCAGTATTTT. Translated: CASSVVGFGDTQYF. Supplemented by reference TRBV9 and TRBJ2-3, the full variable domain reads DSGVTQTPKHLITATGQRVTLRCSPRSGDLSVYWYQQSLDQGLQFLIQYYNGEERAKGNILERFSAQQFPDLHSELNLSSLELGDSALYFCASSVVGFGDTQYFGPGTRLTVL.

This clonotype was observed at least ten times. The chain links TRBV11-2 to TRBJ2-3, with D perhaps being TRBD1 or TRBD2 (5 bases each). Trimming took 5 bases from V and 2 from J, leaving 17 bases between them. Germline V gene sequence: CDR1 SGHAT, CDR2 FQNNGV. There are 16 residues in the CDR3. The CDR3 region is CASSHQSGPSTDTQYF. The CDR3 coding sequence is TGTGCCAGCAGCCACCAATCGGGGCCCTCCACAGATACGCAGTATTTT. Complete variable domain (other parts from reference TRBV11-2 and TRBJ2-3): EAGVAQSPRYKIIEKRQSVAFWCNPISGHATLYWYQQILGQGPKLLIQFQNNGVVDDSQLPKDRFSAERLKGVDSTLKIQPAKLEDSAVYLCASSHQSGPSTDTQYFGPGTRLTVL.